This T cell receptor delta chain was recovered during a study of delta chains in infants with herpesvirus infections. Reverse transcription of PBMC RNA used primers specific for the gamma and delta chains. TCRdb used CATT to re-call clones from the RT-PCR reads. Here the sample spans over a thousand delta-chain clones, roughly 29% being singletons. With respect to this clone: Its cognate antigen is unknown.

Study-wide points: Among Vdelta1 cells, the public clonotype apparently waned within roughly 2 months. The study lacked race- and environment-matched controls and was small.

The CDR3 spans 18 residues. Germline V CDR1 and CDR2: TSWWSYY, QGS. V trimming: 5 bases; J trimming: 2 bases; junction bases outside the gene matches: 15. The gene calls are TRDV1 and TRDJ1; 9 bases are a match to TRDD3. The TCR originated in a human donor who was a Ugandan infant, either HIV-exposed or HIV-unexposed (not recorded which). The material sequenced was peripheral blood, taken at time point 1 of longitudinal follow-up. CDR3 nucleotides: TGTGCTCTTGGGAACTGTCCCTTTAACTGGGGGAGGACCGATAAACTCATCTTT. This translates into CALGNCPFNWGRTDKLIF.